The 27 T cell receptor beta chains given below trace back to one sample, sequenced in a study of blood T cell repertoires in COVID-19. Data came from immunoSEQ multiplex PCR; TCRdb stores just in-frame clones and leaves some out. The profile shows tens of thousands of clones, under 85% of them singletons. Material for sequencing was peripheral blood. The origin of the receptors is a man aged 60 to 75 with COVID-19, enrolled during active disease.

This sequence joins TRBV5-6 and TRBJ2-5; 9 bases fit TRBD1. V shed 4 bases and J 3 bases; nucleotides not matched to a gene: 7. The germline gives CDR1 SGHDT, CDR2 YYEEEE. CDR3 length equals 15 residues. CDR3 DNA: TGTGCCAGCAGCCCCTCAAGGGACAGGGAAGAGACCCAGTACTTC. Its translation is CASSPSRDREETQYF.

In its sample, this clone was seen once. The rearrangement links TRBV2 to TRBJ2-5, with TRBD2 matching 10 bases. With V trimmed by 7 bases and J by 5 bases, 4 bases remained unmatched. CDR1 is SNHLY and CDR2 is FYNNEI in the germline V gene. The CDR3 covers 13 residues. The CDR3 coding sequence is TGTGCCAGCAACCTAGCGGGAGCGGAGACCCAGTACTTC. Protein product: CASNLAGAETQYF.

In its sample, this clone was seen a few times. V gene TRBV7-3 combines with J gene TRBJ2-6, with a weak D call TRBD1 (6 bases). The germline V gene has CDR1 SGHTA and CDR2 FQGTGA. This CDR3 comprises 17 residues. V lost 5 bases to trimming and J lost 4 bases, with 18 bases between them. The CDR3 protein is CASSKLVNRAGANVLTF. DNA of the CDR3: TGTGCCAGCAGCAAACTGGTCAACAGGGCAGGGGCCAACGTCCTGACTTTC.

In this sample, this clone turned up a few times. The V gene is TRBV24-1, the J gene TRBJ2-3; D might be TRBD1 (6 bases). This CDR3 is built from 15 residues. CDR1 is KGHDR and CDR2 is SFDVKD in the germline V gene. With 10 bases removed from V and 0 bases from J, the gap between germline ends came to 16 bases. The CDR3 bases are TGTGCCACAGCCTCCGGGACACAGAGCACAGATACGCAGTATTTT. It yields the protein CATASGTQSTDTQYF.

The V gene is TRBV15, the J gene TRBJ2-3, with D uncertain. There are 13 residues in the CDR3. CDR1 is LNHNV and CDR2 is YYDKDF in the germline V gene (reference sequence). V lost 0 bases and J lost 5, with 6 bases in between. CDR3 residues: CATSRDEVDTQYF. For the CDR3, the DNA is TGTGCCACCAGCAGAGACGAGGTAGATACGCAGTATTTT.

This clone was observed a few times. This CDR3 reads CASSKPTGENIQYF. CDR3 sequence (DNA): TGTGCCAGCAGCAAACCCACGGGGGAAAACATTCAGTACTTC. The chain couples TRBV5-4 to TRBJ2-4; weak D call: TRBD2 (6 bases). V dropped 4 bases and J dropped 5 bases, with 13 bases sitting between them. This CDR3 is 14 amino acids long. Germline CDR1 and CDR2: SGHNT and YYREEE (reference sequence).

This clone occurred once. The chain is built from TRBV29-1 and TRBJ2-2, with D possibly TRBD2 on 5 matching bases. The germline V and J ends were trimmed by 3 bases and 1 base, with 6 bases remaining between them. The V gene's germline CDR1 is SQVTM and CDR2 ANQGSEA. CDR3 length: 13 residues. CDR3: CSVDRGNTGELFF. CDR3 sequence (DNA): TGCAGCGTTGATCGGGGGAACACCGGGGAGCTGTTTTTT.

The genes are TRBV27 and TRBJ2-3; no clear D. Trimming stripped 3 bases from V and 2 bases from J, with 9 bases between. Germline values: CDR1 MNHEY, CDR2 SMNVEV (reference sequence). The CDR3 contains 14 residues. The DNA of the CDR3 is TGTGCCAGCAGTTTTGGGCAACTCACAGATACGCAGTATTTT. Translated, it gives CASSFGQLTDTQYF.

V gene TRBV18 combines with J gene TRBJ2-2; the D gene is possibly TRBD2 (5 bases). CDR1 and CDR2 (germline): KGHSH, LQKENI. This CDR3 has 17 amino acids. Trimming took 3 bases from V and 2 from J, leaving 16 bases between them. The CDR3: CASSPQRLEGNTGELFF. In DNA form, the CDR3 reads TGTGCCAGCTCACCCCAACGCCTAGAGGGAAACACCGGGGAGCTGTTTTTT.

This rearrangement joins TRBV7-9 to TRBJ2-1; 11 positions agree with TRBD2. The CDR3 has 15 amino acids. V shed 5 bases, J shed 6 bases, and the junction held 6 bases outside the gene matches. Germline V gene lookup returns CDR1 SEHNR and CDR2 FQNEAQ (reference sequence). CDR3 in amino acids: CASSTPGLAVNEQFF. For the CDR3, the DNA is TGTGCCAGCAGCACTCCGGGACTAGCGGTCAATGAGCAGTTCTTC.

This rearrangement joins TRBV5-1 to TRBJ2-3; no clear D. V was pared by 1 base and J by 0 bases, with 3 bases between. CDR3 size: 13 residues. Germline CDR1 is SGHRS and CDR2 is YFSETQ. The CDR3 loop reads CASSLTSTDTQYF. Written as DNA, the CDR3 is TGCGCCAGCAGCTTGACTAGCACAGATACGCAGTATTTT.

The rearrangement joins TRBV10-3 to TRBJ2-5; TRBD1 is a possible D gene (7 bases). Trimming pared 6 bases from V and 5 bases from J, leaving 10 bases between. Germline lookup yields CDR1 ENHRY and CDR2 SYGVKD. The CDR3 is made up of 12 amino acids. The CDR3 region has the DNA TGTGCCATCAGCCCAGGGGGGGAGACCCAGTACTTC. Protein: CAISPGGETQYF.

The rearrangement links TRBV6-5 to TRBJ1-4, with D hard to call. Germline V gene lookup returns CDR1 MNHEY and CDR2 SVGAGI. Trimming left V 0 bases short and J 0 bases short, with 5 bases between. This CDR3 contains 15 residues. CDR3 sequence reads: CASSYSRATNEKLFF. Written as DNA, the CDR3 is TGTGCCAGCAGTTACTCGAGGGCAACTAATGAAAAACTGTTTTTT.

This clone was detected only once. The chain couples TRBV6-5 to TRBJ2-1; the match to TRBD2 covers 9 bases. Trimming at V came to 6 bases and at J to 3 bases, leaving 6 bases not matched to a gene. CDR1 MNHEY and CDR2 SVGAGI come from the germline V gene. The length of the CDR3 is 15 residues. The CDR3 DNA is TGTGCCAGCAGGGATAGCGGGAGTTACTACAATGAGCAGTTCTTC. Amino acids: CASRDSGSYYNEQFF.

The V call is TRBV9, the J call TRBJ2-5; 14 bases align to TRBD2. The length of the CDR3 is 16 residues. Germline V gives CDR1 SGDLS, CDR2 YYNGEE. J lost 3 bases, V lost 3 bases, and 4 bases had no gene match. CDR3 sequence reads: CASSDPGLAGEETQYF. CDR3 coding DNA: TGTGCCAGCAGCGACCCGGGACTAGCGGGAGAAGAGACCCAGTACTTC.

This chain links TRBV29-1 with TRBJ2-1; 10 nucleotides align to TRBD1. J lost 4 bases, V lost 6 bases, and 3 bases had no gene match. This CDR3 comprises 13 residues. The germline V gene has CDR1 SQVTM and CDR2 ANQGSEA. CDR3 region: CSVPGQGYNEQFF. Written as DNA, the CDR3 is TGCAGCGTCCCGGGACAGGGGTACAATGAGCAGTTCTTC.

The gene calls are TRBV5-1 and TRBJ1-3; D gene unclear. V was shortened by 1 base and J by 0 bases, with 5 bases between the two germline ends. This CDR3 has 14 amino acids. Germline V gene data show CDR1 as SGHRS and CDR2 as YFSETQ. This CDR3 reads CASSLLGSGNTIYF. CDR3 in DNA: TGCGCCAGCAGCTTGCTCGGCTCTGGAAACACCATATATTTT.

This clone was counted a few times. This sequence joins TRBV4-1 and TRBJ1-1, with TRBD1 matching over 12 bases. This CDR3 is 18 amino acids long. Germline CDR1 MGHRA, CDR2 YSYEKL. The ends lost 1 base at V and 4 bases at J; junction bases unmatched: 10. In DNA form, the CDR3 reads TGCGCCAGCAGCCAAGTATCCGGGACAGGGGGCAGGCGCACTGAAGCTTTCTTT. This translates into CASSQVSGTGGRRTEAFF.

The chain has TRBV2 and TRBJ2-2, with D unclear. The CDR3 has 13 residues. V gave up 5 bases and J gave up 3 bases, with 7 bases separating them. CDR1 is SNHLY, CDR2 FYNNEI, per germline. This CDR3 is CASSLQHTGELFF. The CDR3 DNA follows: TGTGCCAGCAGTTTACAGCACACCGGGGAGCTGTTTTTT.

The rearrangement joins TRBV24-1 to TRBJ2-7; 12 bases line up with TRBD2. In germline, CDR1 is KGHDR, CDR2 SFDVKD. This CDR3 region has 17 residues. Trimming at V came to 2 bases and at J to 5 bases, leaving 9 bases not matched to a gene. CDR3 in amino acids: CATSDSLTSGSTHEQYF. CDR3 nucleotides: TGTGCCACCAGTGATTCGCTGACTAGCGGGAGTACCCACGAGCAGTACTTC.

J is TRBJ2-6 and V is TRBV30, with D maybe TRBD1 (5 bases). Per germline, CDR1 GTSNPN and CDR2 SVGIG (reference sequence). V lost 5 bases and J 0 bases, leaving 8 bases between the germline ends. The CDR3 extends over 14 amino acids. The CDR3 reads CAWGAASGANVLTF. The CDR3 DNA sequence: TGTGCCTGGGGGGCCGCCTCTGGGGCCAACGTCCTGACTTTC.

Only one count was recorded for this clone. This sequence joins TRBV2 and TRBJ2-3; 7 bases line up with TRBD2. The V segment lost 8 bases and the J segment 0 bases; nucleotides outside the gene matches: 5. Germline V gene data show CDR1 as SNHLY and CDR2 as FYNNEI. The CDR3 has 14 amino acids. The CDR3 DNA reads as TGTGCCAGCGCCCTAGCGGTCAGCACAGATACGCAGTATTTT. Protein sequence: CASALAVSTDTQYF.

This clone has only a few counts. The DNA for the CDR3 is TGTGCCAGCAGCCCCGGGACAGCCCCCCACGAGCAGTACTTC. Translated: CASSPGTAPHEQYF. The rearrangement uses TRBV14 and TRBJ2-7, with 7 bases lining up with TRBD1. This CDR3 has 14 amino acids. Germline CDR1 reads SGHDN; CDR2 reads FVKESK. J gave up 5 bases and V 4 bases, and 8 bases lay outside the gene matches.

This clone has just one count. The gene calls are TRBV5-5 and TRBJ1-2; D is ambiguous. Per germline, CDR1 SGHKS and CDR2 YYEKEE (reference sequence). This CDR3 contains 12 residues. Trimming left V 3 bases short and J 5 bases short, with 8 bases between. CDR3 coding DNA: TGTGCCAGCAGCTCGTTGACATATGGCTACACCTTC. This encodes CASSSLTYGYTF.

The chain combines TRBV2 with TRBJ1-2; 8 bases line up with TRBD1. V gave up 6 bases and J gave up 8 bases; unmatched junction bases: 17. This CDR3 contains 16 residues. CDR1 is SNHLY, CDR2 FYNNEI, per germline. DNA for the CDR3: TGTGCCAGCAGGTTCCCAGAAAACAGGGGGTCAGGCGGCTACACCTTC. It yields the protein CASRFPENRGSGGYTF.

The chain carries TRBV18 and TRBJ2-7, with D perhaps matching TRBD1 (5 bases). The CDR3 covers 13 residues. Germline CDR1 KGHSH, CDR2 LQKENI. V lost 0 bases and J 6 bases, leaving 9 bases between the germline ends. CDR3 sequence: CASSPPSRGEQYF. In DNA, the CDR3 is TGTGCCAGCTCACCACCCTCTAGGGGCGAGCAGTACTTC.

The V call is TRBV6-6, the J call TRBJ2-7; 12 bases line up with TRBD2. V lost 6 bases to trimming and J lost 0 bases; unmatched junction nucleotides: 3. Germline assignment: CDR1 MNHNY and CDR2 SVGAGI (reference sequence). This CDR3 contains 15 residues. CDR3 nucleotides: TGTGCCAGCAGCACGACTAGCGGGAGCTCCTACGAGCAGTACTTC. This translates into CASSTTSGSSYEQYF.